These 15 T cell receptor beta chains came from one sample sequenced in a study of cytomegalovirus exposure and HLA in healthy donors. With 60 Vbeta and 13 Jbeta primers, the PCR was carried out. The method was immunoSEQ multiplex PCR; TCRdb's version includes in-frame clones alone and lacks a portion of them. The table records roughly 110,000 clones, approximately 79% of them present only once. The sample consisted of PBMCs. These receptor sequences come from a young man in good health and CMV-seronegative.

This clone was observed a handful of times. The V call is TRBV2, the J call TRBJ2-7; D is unclear. Germline V gives CDR1 SNHLY, CDR2 FYNNEI. The CDR3 contains 14 residues. The V end was cut by 3 bases, the J end by 2 bases, with 11 bases between. The CDR3 sequence is CASSDQVRTYEQYF. CDR3 in DNA: TGTGCCAGCAGTGATCAGGTCAGGACCTACGAGCAGTACTTC.

The CDR3 DNA reads TGTGCCAGCAGCAGACAGGACACCGGGGAGCTGTTTTTT. This encodes CASSRQDTGELFF. The chain couples TRBV2 to TRBJ2-2; D is perhaps TRBD1 (6 bases). The V gene's germline CDR1 is SNHLY and CDR2 FYNNEI. Trimming took 6 bases from V and 3 from J, leaving 8 bases between them. CDR3 length: 13 amino acids.

The chain links TRBV5-4 to TRBJ2-2; maybe TRBD2 (6 bases). The V gene's germline CDR1 is SGHNT and CDR2 YYREEE (reference sequence). V was pared by 4 bases and J by 1 base, with 14 bases between. CDR3 length equals 16 residues. The CDR3 protein is CASSPPGVRNTGELFF. As DNA, the CDR3 is TGTGCCAGCAGCCCCCCGGGGGTGAGGAACACCGGGGAGCTGTTTTTT.

The chain combines TRBV18 with TRBJ1-5; D ambiguous. The V end was cut by 3 bases, the J end by 1 base, with 7 bases between. Germline loops: CDR1 KGHSH, CDR2 LQKENI. The CDR3 contains 14 residues. The CDR3 region is CASSPVESNQPQHF. In DNA form, the CDR3 reads TGTGCCAGCTCACCGGTGGAGAGCAATCAGCCCCAGCATTTT. Complete variable domain (other parts from reference TRBV18 and TRBJ1-5): NAGVMQNPRHLVRRRGQEARLRCSPMKGHSHVYWYRQLPEEGLKFMVYLQKENIIDESGMPKERFSAEFPKEGPSILRIQQVVRGDSAAYFCASSPVESNQPQHFGDGTRLSIL.

As DNA, the CDR3 is TGTGCCAGCGGGCAAAAATGGAACACTGAAGCTTTCTTT. Encoded protein: CASGQKWNTEAFF. This sequence joins TRBV6-1 and TRBJ1-1; D is unresolved. Germline V gene sequence: CDR1 MNHNS, CDR2 SASEGT. The V end lost 8 bases, the J end lost 1 base, and 11 bases lay between the germline ends. The CDR3 spans 13 residues.

The chain links TRBV27 to TRBJ1-5; perhaps TRBD1 as D (6 bases). There are 14 residues in the CDR3. Germline V gives CDR1 MNHEY, CDR2 SMNVEV (reference sequence). V lost 6 bases and J 0 bases, leaving 9 bases between the germline ends. The CDR3 sequence: CASRVGASNQPQHF. The CDR3 DNA reads as TGTGCCAGCAGGGTGGGGGCTAGCAATCAGCCCCAGCATTTT.

Concerning this clone itself: At one of its ends the junction is not consistent with the germline gene, which may arise from a read error. This chain connects TRBV19 to TRBJ2-6; TRBD1 matches 7 bases. CDR1 is LNHDA, CDR2 SQIVND, per germline (reference sequence). The CDR3 loop spans 15 amino acids. CDR3 DNA sequence: TGTGCCAGTTGTATAACAGGGGCTGGGGCCAACGTCCTGACTTTC. This translates into CASCITGAGANVLTF.

On this clone: An end of the junction differs from the germline gene, which may be a read error. The chain links TRBV9 to TRBJ1-2; TRBD1 is a possible D gene (5 bases). The CDR3 covers 17 residues. Germline loops: CDR1 SGDLS, CDR2 YYNGEE. CDR3 loop: CASSAGGRGGSIKGYPF. The DNA of the CDR3 is TGTGCCAGCAGCGCGGGGGGAAGGGGCGGTTCGATAAAGGGCTACCCCTTC.

This sequence joins TRBV29-1 and TRBJ2-5; D might be TRBD2 (6 bases). V lost 6 bases and J 4 bases, leaving 12 bases between the germline ends. CDR3 length: 12 residues. Germline CDR1 is SQVTM and CDR2 is ANQGSEA. CDR3 amino acids: CSVVGRSETQYF. DNA of the CDR3: TGCAGCGTGGTCGGGAGATCAGAGACCCAGTACTTC.

This clone appeared a few times. V is TRBV6-5 and J is TRBJ1-3; perhaps TRBD1 as D (5 bases). Germline V gene data show CDR1 as MNHEY and CDR2 as SVGAGI. The ends were cut back, 7 bases at V and 4 bases at J, with 11 bases in the middle. The CDR3 consists of 13 residues. DNA for the CDR3: TGTGCCAGCACCTGGGGGGTGGGAAACACCATATATTTT. Translating gives CASTWGVGNTIYF.

This clone was counted between two and nine times. The CDR3 reads CASSPNLSGGSSPLHF. CDR3 bases: TGTGCCAGCAGCCCAAACCTGTCGGGGGGCAGTTCACCCCTCCACTTT. This rearrangement joins TRBV4-2 to TRBJ1-6; perhaps TRBD1 as D (6 bases). Germline V gene sequence: CDR1 LGHNA, CDR2 YNFKEQ. Trimming stripped 4 bases from V and 9 bases from J, with 19 bases between. There are 16 residues in the CDR3.

The J gene is TRBJ2-3, the V gene TRBV5-4; the D is unclear. Trimming removed 3 bases from V and 6 bases from J, with 8 bases in between. Germline V gives CDR1 SGHNT, CDR2 YYREEE (reference sequence). The CDR3 loop spans 12 amino acids. CDR3 nucleotide sequence: TGTGCCAGCAGCTCCCCCATGGATACGCAGTATTTT. This translates into CASSSPMDTQYF.

The V call is TRBV9, the J call TRBJ2-2, with 11 positions matching TRBD1. This CDR3 spans 17 amino acids. Germline CDR1 reads SGDLS; CDR2 reads YYNGEE. J gave up 1 base and V 3 bases, and 5 bases lay outside the gene matches. The CDR3 is CASSAPGQGGNTGELFF. The CDR3 bases are TGTGCCAGCAGCGCCCCGGGACAGGGGGGGAACACCGGGGAGCTGTTTTTT. Drawing the rest from reference TRBV9 and TRBJ2-2, the complete variable domain is DSGVTQTPKHLITATGQRVTLRCSPRSGDLSVYWYQQSLDQGLQFLIQYYNGEERAKGNILERFSAQQFPDLHSELNLSSLELGDSALYFCASSAPGQGGNTGELFFGEGSRLTVL.

CDR3 coding DNA: TGTGCCACCAGCGAACCTCGGCGGGGCCCAGATACGCAGTATTTT. As protein: CATSEPRRGPDTQYF. The chain employs TRBV15 and TRBJ2-3; D possibly corresponds to TRBD2 (6 bases). Germline CDR1 LNHNV, CDR2 YYDKDF (reference sequence). This CDR3 spans 15 amino acids. Trimming stripped 5 bases from V and 4 bases from J, with 16 bases between.

This clone was seen more than once but under ten times. The J gene is TRBJ2-7, the V gene TRBV7-2; 8 bases align to TRBD1. The germline V gene encodes CDR1 SGHTA and CDR2 FQGNSA. V lost 2 bases, J lost 1 base, and 4 bases stayed unmatched. The CDR3 runs to 15 residues. The CDR3 is CASSLHGTGSYEQYF. CDR3 coding DNA: TGTGCCAGCAGCTTACACGGGACAGGATCCTACGAGCAGTACTTC.